Below, 24 T cell receptor gamma chains from the same sample are listed, as sequenced in a study of gamma-delta T cells after stem cell transplantation. TCRdb ran CATT on the RT-PCR reads. The repertoire holds about 1,200 gamma-chain clones, with around 60% as singletons. The sequenced sample consisted of gamma-delta T cells. Receptors originate from a human donor. It is not recorded whose cells these are; they may come from a transplant donor.

The J gene is TRGJ1 or TRGJ2; the V gene was not called. The CDR3 is 14 amino acids. Here the CDR3 reads CALWEVPGYYKKLF. DNA for the CDR3: TGTGCCTTGTGGGAGGTGCCGGGTTATTATAAGAAACTCTTT.

The chain joins TRGV5 to TRGJ1 or TRGJ2. The J gene is absent in TCRdb and was assigned here via DNA matching to germline. Germline loops: CDR1 VINAFY, CDR2 YDVSNSKD. The CDR3 runs 14 residues. V shed 0 bases, J shed 8 bases, and the junction held 10 bases outside the gene matches. The CDR3: CATWDRQSYDKKLF. The CDR3 DNA is TGTGCCACCTGGGACAGGCAGAGCTATGATAAGAAACTCTTT.

No call was made for the V gene; the J gene is TRGJ1 or TRGJ2. The CDR3 contains 12 residues. The CDR3 DNA reads TGTGCCACCTGGGATGGGCCCTATAAGAAACTCTTT. Translation gives CATWDGPYKKLF.

The rearrangement joins TRGV8 to TRGJ1 or TRGJ2. In the absence of a J gene in TCRdb, the DNA was matched to germline to assign it here. The CDR3 is 11 residues long. Germline CDR1 is VENAVY and CDR2 is YDSYNSRV. V shed 3 bases, J shed 7 bases, and the junction held 3 bases outside the gene matches. The CDR3 nucleotides are TGTGCCACCTGGGATCCGTATAAGAAACTCTTT. Its translation is CATWDPYKKLF.

Called V gene: TRGV4; the J gene was not called. Germline V lookup: CDR1 EGSTGY, CDR2 YDSYTSSV. The CDR3 is 14 residues long. CDR3 sequence reads: CATWDVEGYYKELF. CDR3 sequence (DNA): TGTGCCACCTGGGATGTCGAAGGGTATTATAAGGAACTCTTT.

The sample holds a few counts of this clone. The V gene is TRGV2, the J gene TRGJ1 or TRGJ2. With 0 bases clipped from V and 3 bases from J, the junction kept 5 bases outside the gene matches. CDR3 length: 14 residues. Germline loops: CDR1 EGSNGY, CDR2 YDSYNSKV. The CDR3 sequence: CATWDGPAYYKKLF. As DNA, the CDR3 is TGTGCCACCTGGGACGGGCCGGCTTATTATAAGAAACTCTTT.

The chain uses TRGV4 and TRGJ1 or TRGJ2. The J gene was missing in TCRdb and was found by matching the end of the DNA to germline. With 4 bases clipped from V and 0 bases from J, the junction kept 3 bases outside the gene matches. CDR1 is EGSTGY, CDR2 YDSYTSSV, per germline. The CDR3 length is 13 residues. This CDR3 is CATWESNYYKKLF. CDR3 coding DNA: TGTGCCACCTGGGAGTCGAATTATTATAAGAAACTCTTT.

V gene TRGV5 combines with J gene TRGJP2. TCRdb offers no J gene call, so here the DNA was matched to germline to obtain one. There are 16 residues in the CDR3. Germline V gene sequence: CDR1 VINAFY, CDR2 YDVSNSKD. After removal of 0 bases from V and 2 bases from J, the junction contained 6 bases not matched to a gene. The CDR3 spells CATWDRLESSDWIKTF. In DNA form, the CDR3 reads TGTGCCACCTGGGACAGGCTGGAGAGTAGTGATTGGATCAAGACGTTT.

The V call is TRGV5, the J call TRGJ1 or TRGJ2. Germline trimming cut 1 base from V and 0 bases from J; bases unmatched to any gene: 15. Germline loops: CDR1 VINAFY, CDR2 YDVSNSKD. The CDR3 totals 18 residues. The CDR3 DNA follows: TGTGCCACCTGGGACAGCGTCACCAAATCCCCGAATTATTATAAGAAACTCTTT. This codes for CATWDSVTKSPNYYKKLF.

Worth noting for this clone: In the same sample, other DNA sequences code for this CDR3. The chain carries TRGV4 and TRGJ1 or TRGJ2. TCRdb is silent on the J gene; assignment here came from matching the DNA to germline. CDR1 is EGSTGY and CDR2 is YDSYTSSV in the germline V gene. The V and J ends lost 0 bases and 3 bases, in that order; junction bases with no gene match: 5. The CDR3 runs to 14 residues. The CDR3 bases are TGTGCCACCTGGGATGGGCCCGGTTATTATAAGAAACTCTTT. This gives the protein CATWDGPGYYKKLF.

Comments on this clone: In the same sample, other DNA sequences code for this CDR3. The CDR3 loop reads CALWEVRYKKLF. As DNA, the CDR3 is TGTGCCTTGTGGGAGGTGCGTTATAAGAAACTCTTT. The chain uses TRGV9 and TRGJ1 or TRGJ2. The J gene comes from matching the DNA to germline here; TCRdb lacks it. V lost 0 bases, J lost 6 bases, and 2 bases stayed unmatched. The CDR3 is made up of 12 amino acids. In germline, CDR1 is GITISATS, CDR2 ISYDGTV (reference sequence).

In the case of this clone: Different DNA sequences within this sample yield the same CDR3. J is TRGJP and V is TRGV9. No J segment appears in TCRdb, so it was assigned here by matching the sequence to germline. Looked up from germline, CDR1 is GITISATS and CDR2 is ISYDGTV (reference sequence). Trimming cost V 0 bases and J 7 bases; bases outside gene matches: 3. This CDR3 comprises 16 residues. Here the CDR3 reads CALWEVKELGKKIKVF. In nucleotides, the CDR3 is TGTGCCTTGTGGGAGGTGAAGGAGTTGGGCAAAAAAATCAAGGTATTT.

The chain joins TRGV5 to TRGJ1 or TRGJ2. No J gene was available from TCRdb, and it was assigned here by a germline match of the DNA. Germline assignment: CDR1 VINAFY and CDR2 YDVSNSKD. The length of the CDR3 is 13 residues. V trimming: 0 bases; J trimming: 7 bases; junction bases outside the gene matches: 6. The CDR3 region is CATWDRSKYKKLF. CDR3 sequence (DNA): TGTGCCACCTGGGACAGGTCGAAATATAAGAAACTCTTT.

There are a few counts of this clone. The CDR3 DNA is TGTGCCTTGTGGGAGGTTACTAATTATTATAAGAAACTCTTT. Protein: CALWEVTNYYKKLF. The rearrangement uses TRGV9 and TRGJ1 or TRGJ2. Trimming cost V 1 base and J 1 base; bases outside gene matches: 4. CDR3 size: 14 residues. Germline CDR1 and CDR2: GITISATS and ISYDGTV (reference sequence).

The rearrangement links TRGV2 to TRGJ1 or TRGJ2. TCRdb carries no J gene annotation; the J gene was assigned here by matching the DNA with germline. Looked up from germline, CDR1 is EGSNGY and CDR2 is YDSYNSKV. This CDR3 is built from 13 residues. Trimming cost V 0 bases and J 6 bases; bases outside gene matches: 5. The CDR3 is CATWDGGFYKKLF. CDR3 DNA: TGTGCCACCTGGGACGGGGGGTTTTATAAGAAACTCTTT.

The chain carries TRGV5 and TRGJ1 or TRGJ2. TCRdb is silent on the J gene; assignment here came from matching the DNA to germline. Germline CDR1 and CDR2: VINAFY and YDVSNSKD. This CDR3 has 13 residues. V shed 5 bases, J shed 0 bases, and the junction held 4 bases outside the gene matches. The CDR3 region is CATWASNYYKKLF. The CDR3 DNA follows: TGTGCCACCTGGGCTTCGAATTATTATAAGAAACTCTTT.

The sample holds a few counts of this clone. The genes are TRGV9 and TRGJP. The CDR3 extends over 16 amino acids. Looked up from germline, CDR1 is GITISATS and CDR2 is ISYDGTV (reference sequence). With 0 bases clipped from V and 6 bases from J, the junction kept 2 bases outside the gene matches. CDR3 nucleotide sequence: TGTGCCTTGTGGGAGGTGCGAGAGTTGGGCAAAAAAATCAAGGTATTT. Translating gives CALWEVRELGKKIKVF.

The V call is TRGV3, the J call TRGJP2. TCRdb leaves out the J gene; it was filled in here by matching the DNA to germline. The CDR3 extends over 15 amino acids. V lost 5 bases to trimming and J lost 0 bases; unmatched junction nucleotides: 6. The germline gives CDR1 VTNTFY, CDR2 YDVSTARD (reference sequence). This CDR3 reads CATWVRYSSDWIKTF. CDR3 bases: TGTGCCACCTGGGTTCGTTATAGTAGTGATTGGATCAAGACGTTT.

No V segment was called; the J segment is TRGJ1 or TRGJ2. The CDR3 sequence is 14 residues long. The CDR3 nucleotides read TGTGCCACCTGGGATAGTCTCAATTATTATAAGAAACTCTTT. Translating it yields CATWDSLNYYKKLF.

The called J gene is TRGJ1 or TRGJ2, whereas the V gene has no call. CDR3 length equals 15 residues. Here the CDR3 reads CATWDSQIFYYKKLF. In DNA, the CDR3 is TGTGCCACCTGGGATTCCCAAATCTTTTATTATAAGAAACTCTTT.

Comments on this clone: One junction end does not reproduce the germline sequence, and a read error may be involved. The V call is TRGV4, the J call TRGJP1. TCRdb lists no J gene, so it was determined here by aligning the DNA to germline. The CDR3 contains 13 residues. Germline V gives CDR1 EGSTGY, CDR2 YDSYTSSV. The CDR3 nucleotides read TGTGCCACCTGGATCAGCAGTGGTGGGTTCAAGATATTT. Its protein is CATWISSGGFKIF.

The chain joins TRGV8 to TRGJ1 or TRGJ2. The J gene was not available in TCRdb and was assigned here by matching the DNA to germline segments. The germline gives CDR1 VENAVY, CDR2 YDSYNSRV. This CDR3 has 13 amino acids. Trimming took 1 base from V and 8 from J; bases not matched to a gene: 8. The CDR3 nucleotides read TGTGCCACCTGGGATAGTCAAAATGATAAGAAACTCTTT. Its protein product is CATWDSQNDKKLF.

This clone was counted a few times. Other nucleotide sequences in the sample specify the same CDR3. The rearrangement uses TRGV2 and TRGJP2. In the absence of a J gene in TCRdb, the DNA was matched to germline to assign it here. There are 16 residues in the CDR3. V shed 0 bases and J 0 bases; nucleotides not matched to a gene: 4. The germline CDR1 and CDR2 sequences are EGSNGY and YDSYNSKV. The CDR3 DNA reads TGTGCCACCTGGGACGGGCCAGATAGTAGTGATTGGATCAAGACGTTT. Translation: CATWDGPDSSDWIKTF.

Comment on this clone: Other DNA sequences from this sample encode an identical CDR3 as well. This chain links TRGV4 with TRGJ1 or TRGJ2. The J gene comes from matching the DNA to germline here; TCRdb lacks it. The germline gives CDR1 EGSTGY, CDR2 YDSYTSSV. The CDR3 spans 13 residues. The V segment lost 0 bases and the J segment 4 bases; nucleotides outside the gene matches: 3. As DNA, the CDR3 is TGTGCCACCTGGGATGGGCCATATTATAAGAAACTCTTT. This encodes CATWDGPYYKKLF.